These 24 T cell receptor beta chains originate from one sample sequenced in a study of regulatory T cells in long-lasting Graves disease. As for time point: newly diagnosed GD, antithyroid drugs for less than 3 months. The TCR library was prepared using RNA isolated from PBMCs. With iRepertoire HTBI primers and Arm-PCR of CDR3 regions, TCR beta libraries were built. From the multiplex PCR reads, TCRdb called clonotypes with MiXCR, one entry per CDR3 protein. This sample has 520,000 or so distinct CDR3 sequences, with around 13% found just once. The sample was also linked to a second study, of T cells in Graves' hyperthyroidism and ophthalmopathy.

The sequencing here drew on peripheral blood mononuclear cells (PBMCs), taken at new diagnosis, from a patient treated with antithyroid drugs. These receptors originate from a young woman with Graves disease.

The chain has TRBV25-1 and TRBJ1-2; 9 bases are shared with TRBD1. From germline, CDR1 is MGHDK and CDR2 SYGVNS. This CDR3 has 16 residues. V lost 3 bases to trimming and J lost 2 bases; unmatched junction nucleotides: 7. As DNA, the CDR3 is TGTGCCAGCAGTGAGGCAGGGACAGGGAAAAACTATGGCTACACCTTC. It translates to CASSEAGTGKNYGYTF.

This clonotype was seen at least ten times. The gene calls are TRBV27 and TRBJ2-5, with TRBD1 identical over 8 bases. Germline assignment: CDR1 MNHEY and CDR2 SMNVEV (reference sequence). J was trimmed by 5 bases and V by 5 bases; bases with no gene match: 4. The CDR3 loop spans 13 amino acids. The CDR3 region is CASSPGQAETQYF. The CDR3 DNA reads as TGTGCCAGCAGTCCGGGACAGGCGGAGACCCAGTACTTC.

This clonotype was found many times. The rearrangement uses TRBV11-2 and TRBJ2-7, with D possibly matching TRBD2 (6 bases). V was pared by 4 bases and J by 3 bases, with 10 bases between. Per germline, CDR1 SGHAT and CDR2 FQNNGV. CDR3 length: 13 residues. DNA for the CDR3: TGTGCCAGCAGCTCTTGGAGGGGCTACGAGCAGTACTTC. This sequence encodes CASSSWRGYEQYF.

This clonotype appeared many times. The chain joins TRBV30 to TRBJ2-7, with TRBD1 as a possible D gene (6 bases). V was cut by 8 bases and J by 2 bases, with 10 bases left in between. The CDR3 covers 11 residues. Looked up from germline, CDR1 is GTSNPN and CDR2 is SVGIG (reference sequence). This CDR3 reads CARGGPYEQYF. For the CDR3, the DNA is TGTGCCAGAGGGGGACCCTACGAGCAGTACTTC.

V is TRBV25-1 and J is TRBJ1-3, with D perhaps matching TRBD1 (6 bases). Trimming removed 3 bases at V and 4 bases at J, with 10 bases between. From germline, CDR1 is MGHDK and CDR2 SYGVNS. The CDR3 runs 14 residues. CDR3 bases: TGTGCCAGCAGTGAGACGGGGACAGGAAACACCATATATTTT. The encoded protein is CASSETGTGNTIYF.

Comments on this clonotype: The junction and the germline gene differ at one end; a read error may be behind it. This rearrangement joins TRBV4-1 to TRBJ1-1, with D tentatively TRBD1 (6 bases). The germline V gene has CDR1 MGHRA and CDR2 YSYEKL. This CDR3 has 15 residues. CDR3 in DNA: TGCGCCAGCAGCCAAGGGCAGGGGTTGAATACTGAAGCTTTCTTT. Its translation is CASSQGQGLNTEAFF.

This chain links TRBV24-1 with TRBJ2-1; maybe TRBD2 (6 bases). Per germline, CDR1 KGHDR and CDR2 SFDVKD. The CDR3 runs 17 residues. The ends were cut back, 4 bases at V and 4 bases at J, with 19 bases in the middle. CDR3 amino acids: CATSEGVGAGRYNEQFF. In nucleotides, the CDR3 is TGTGCCACCAGTGAAGGGGTAGGGGCGGGAAGATACAATGAGCAGTTCTTC.

Comments on this clonotype: An end of the junction does not agree with germline; a read error may underlie this. The chain is built from TRBV6-5 and TRBJ1-5; the D is unclear. Germline V gene data show CDR1 as MNHEY and CDR2 as SVGAGI. CDR3 size: 15 residues. The CDR3 DNA reads as TGTCCCAGCAGTTACTCCCCAGGTTCGAAGCAGCCCCAGCATTTT. Protein: CPSSYSPGSKQPQHF.

In this sample, this clonotype turned up many times. The J gene is TRBJ2-1, the V gene TRBV27; D gene uncertain. V lost 2 bases, J lost 4 bases, and 6 bases lay in between. Germline loops: CDR1 MNHEY, CDR2 SMNVEV (reference sequence). This CDR3 region has 13 residues. DNA of the CDR3: TGTGCCAGCAGTTTAGACACTTACAATGAGCAGTTCTTC. Translating it yields CASSLDTYNEQFF.

This clonotype was counted many times. V gene TRBV11-2 combines with J gene TRBJ2-7; 7 nucleotides agree with TRBD2. CDR1 SGHAT and CDR2 FQNNGV come from the germline V gene. The J segment lost 4 bases and the V segment lost 2 bases, leaving 2 bases of the junction unmatched. The CDR3 extends over 13 amino acids. DNA for the CDR3: TGTGCCAGCAGCTTAACTAGCGATTACGAGCAGTACTTC. Translating it yields CASSLTSDYEQYF.

The CDR3 sequence: CASSPQAGPQSETQYF. CDR3 DNA sequence: TGTGCCAGCTCACCACAGGCGGGACCCCAATCAGAGACCCAGTACTTC. The rearrangement joins TRBV18 to TRBJ2-5, with a possible D match to TRBD2 (6 bases). V was trimmed by 1 base and J by 4 bases, leaving 16 bases between them. The germline V gene has CDR1 KGHSH and CDR2 LQKENI. This CDR3 region has 16 residues.

The table lists this clonotype with many counts. V is TRBV6-2 or TRBV6-3 and J is TRBJ2-1; D assignment may be TRBD1 or TRBD2 (5 bases each). The DNA matches TRBJ2-5 better at its end, which makes the J call doubtful. From germline, CDR1 is MNHEY and CDR2 SVGEGT. This CDR3 is 15 amino acids long. CDR3 DNA: TGTGCCAGCAGTTACGGGCCGAGGGGTCAGGAGACCCAGTACTTC. It codes for CASSYGPRGQETQYF.

This clonotype has a count of ten or more. CDR3 region: CASTPGGLDEQYF. CDR3 bases: TGTGCCAGCACGCCAGGGGGTCTGGACGAGCAGTACTTC. The V gene is TRBV6-1, the J gene TRBJ2-7; TRBD1 agrees at 7 bases. After removal of 7 bases from V and 5 bases from J, the junction contained 8 bases not matched to a gene. The CDR3 spans 13 residues. Germline assignment: CDR1 MNHNS and CDR2 SASEGT.

The CDR3 DNA is TGTGCCAGCAGTTCCCGGGTCGGGTACTACAATGAGCAGTTCTTC. This codes for CASSSRVGYYNEQFF. V and J are TRBV6-5 and TRBJ2-1, with D unresolved. Looked up from germline, CDR1 is MNHEY and CDR2 is SVGAGI. The CDR3 is 15 residues long. V dropped 4 bases and J dropped 3 bases, with 13 bases sitting between them.

The rearrangement joins TRBV9 to TRBJ2-2; 11 nucleotides match TRBD2. Germline CDR1 reads SGDLS; CDR2 reads YYNGEE. The CDR3 covers 20 residues. The ends lost 3 bases at V and 3 bases at J; junction bases unmatched: 16. CDR3 DNA: TGTGCCAGCAGCGCTCCGTACTTTACTAGCGGGAGCCTGCACACCGGGGAGCTGTTTTTT. Protein product: CASSAPYFTSGSLHTGELFF.

This chain uses TRBV19 with TRBJ1-2; D unclear. Germline V lookup: CDR1 LNHDA, CDR2 SQIVND (reference sequence). This CDR3 is built from 13 residues. Trimming cost V 6 bases and J 0 bases, with 8 bases left between them. The DNA for the CDR3 is TGTGCCAGTAGGATCACAGCTAACTATGGCTACACCTTC. It encodes CASRITANYGYTF.

This clonotype was recorded a few times. The J gene is TRBJ2-3, the V gene TRBV2; 9 bases are a match to TRBD1. Germline V gene sequence: CDR1 SNHLY, CDR2 FYNNEI. After removal of 4 bases from V and 6 bases from J, the junction contained 8 bases not matched to a gene. The CDR3 spans 15 residues. The CDR3 loop reads CASSGEGQGFDTQYF. CDR3 in DNA: TGTGCCAGCAGTGGAGAGGGACAGGGATTTGATACGCAGTATTTT. Variable domain in full (rest from reference TRBV2 and TRBJ2-3): EPEVTQTPSHQVTQMGQEVILRCVPISNHLYFYWYRQILGQKVEFLVSFYNNEISEKSEIFDDQFSVERPDGSNFTLKIRSTKLEDSAMYFCASSGEGQGFDTQYFGPGTRLTVL.

This clonotype was observed at least ten times. The chain is built from TRBV28 and TRBJ2-7; TRBD1 matches 10 bases. The CDR3 covers 14 residues. From germline, CDR1 is MDHEN and CDR2 SYDVKM. Trimming cost V 4 bases and J 3 bases; bases outside gene matches: 3. The chain's CDR3 is CASSSGQGVYEQYF. As DNA, the CDR3 is TGTGCCAGCAGTTCCGGACAGGGGGTCTACGAGCAGTACTTC.

This clonotype was observed a handful of times. The chain recombines TRBV24-1 with TRBJ2-1; 7 nucleotides align to TRBD2. V shed 3 bases, J shed 0 bases, and the junction held 4 bases outside the gene matches. CDR1 KGHDR and CDR2 SFDVKD come from the germline V gene. This CDR3 has 16 amino acids. The CDR3 region has the DNA TGTGCCACCAGTGATCCCGGGAGGAGCTCCTACAATGAGCAGTTCTTC. It yields the protein CATSDPGRSSYNEQFF.

This clonotype was seen a handful of times. The rearrangement joins TRBV7-9 to TRBJ1-3; D gene ambiguous. From germline, CDR1 is SEHNR and CDR2 FQNEAQ (reference sequence). V lost 2 bases and J lost 4, with 12 bases in between. The CDR3 consists of 15 residues. CDR3 protein: CASSLFRTRGNTIYF. The CDR3 nucleotides read TGTGCCAGCAGCTTATTCAGGACGAGGGGAAACACCATATATTTT. The full variable domain, with the rest looked up from reference TRBV7-9 and TRBJ1-3, is DTGVSQNPRHKITKRGQNVTFRCDPISEHNRLYWYRQTLGQGPEFLTYFQNEAQLEKSRLLSDRFSAERPKGSFSTLEIQRTEQGDSAMYLCASSLFRTRGNTIYFGEGSWLTVV.

This clonotype was recorded at least ten times. This chain links TRBV7-9 with TRBJ1-2; 11 bases match TRBD1. Germline V gene data show CDR1 as SEHNR and CDR2 as FQNEAQ (reference sequence). The CDR3 runs 14 residues. The trim removed 4 bases at V and 6 bases at J, leaving 4 bases unmatched. Here the CDR3 reads CASSSPDRGHGYTF. The CDR3, as DNA: TGTGCCAGCAGCTCCCCGGACAGGGGGCATGGCTACACCTTC.

Remarks on this clonotype: Just one base apart from a much larger clone, this may be a read error. This chain connects TRBV9 to TRBJ2-7; unclear D gene. Germline CDR1 SGDLS, CDR2 YYNGEE. The CDR3 is 15 residues long. CDR3 nucleotide sequence: TGTGCCGGCAGCTCCGGTATGAGTGCCGTCGACGAGCAGTACTTC. It is translated as CAGSSGMSAVDEQYF.

Remarks on this clonotype: A read error may be the cause here, since a much bigger clone is one base away. The chain carries TRBV19 and TRBJ1-1; tentatively, D is TRBD1 (5 bases). The V end was cut by 7 bases, the J end by 0 bases, with 15 bases between. The CDR3 covers 15 residues. Germline assignment: CDR1 LNHDA and CDR2 SQIVND (reference sequence). The CDR3 bases are TGTGCCAGTATGGGTTGGGGCGTGATGAACACTGAAGCTTTCTTT. Translating it yields CASMGWGVMNTEAFF.

This sequence joins TRBV7-2 and TRBJ2-7, with a weak D call TRBD2 (6 bases). Germline CDR1 SGHTA, CDR2 FQGNSA. The CDR3 is made up of 15 amino acids. V was cut by 2 bases and J by 6 bases, with 17 bases left in between. This CDR3 reads CASSLHPRGAGEQYF. The CDR3 bases are TGTGCCAGCAGCTTACACCCGCGGGGAGCGGGCGAGCAGTACTTC.